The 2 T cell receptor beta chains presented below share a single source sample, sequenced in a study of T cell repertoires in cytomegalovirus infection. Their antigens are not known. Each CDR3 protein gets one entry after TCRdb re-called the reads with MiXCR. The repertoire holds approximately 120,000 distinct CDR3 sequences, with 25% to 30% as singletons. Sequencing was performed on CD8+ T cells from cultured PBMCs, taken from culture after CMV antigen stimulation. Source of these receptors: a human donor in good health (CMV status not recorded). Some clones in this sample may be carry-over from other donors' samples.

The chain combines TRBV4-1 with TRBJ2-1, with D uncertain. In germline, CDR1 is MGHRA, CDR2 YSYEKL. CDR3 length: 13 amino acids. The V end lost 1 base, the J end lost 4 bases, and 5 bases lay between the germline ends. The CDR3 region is CASSQGLYNEQFF. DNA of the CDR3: TGCGCCAGCAGCCAAGGTTTGTACAATGAGCAGTTCTTC.

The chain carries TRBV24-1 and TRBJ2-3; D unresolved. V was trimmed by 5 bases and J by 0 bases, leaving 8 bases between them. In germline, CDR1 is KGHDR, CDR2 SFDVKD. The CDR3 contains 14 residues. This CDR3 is CATSAADSTDTQYF. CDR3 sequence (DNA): TGTGCCACCAGTGCCGCTGACAGCACAGATACGCAGTATTTT.